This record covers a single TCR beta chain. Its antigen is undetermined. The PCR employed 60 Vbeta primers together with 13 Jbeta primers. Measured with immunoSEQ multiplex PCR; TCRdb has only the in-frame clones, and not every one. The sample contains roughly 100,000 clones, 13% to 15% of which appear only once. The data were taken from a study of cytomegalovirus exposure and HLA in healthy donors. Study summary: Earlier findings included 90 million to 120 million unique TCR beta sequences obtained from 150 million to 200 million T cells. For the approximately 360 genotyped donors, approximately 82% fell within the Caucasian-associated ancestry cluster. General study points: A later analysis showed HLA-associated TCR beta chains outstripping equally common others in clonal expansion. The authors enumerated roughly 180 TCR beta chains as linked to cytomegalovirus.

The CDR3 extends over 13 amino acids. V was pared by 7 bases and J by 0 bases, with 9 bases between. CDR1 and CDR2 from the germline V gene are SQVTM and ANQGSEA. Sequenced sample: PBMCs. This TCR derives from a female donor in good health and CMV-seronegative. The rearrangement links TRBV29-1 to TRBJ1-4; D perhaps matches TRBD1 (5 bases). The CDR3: CSAGGATNEKLFF. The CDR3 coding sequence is TGCAGCGCGGGGGGTGCAACTAATGAAAAACTGTTTTTT.